One and the same sample provided the 11 T cell receptor beta chains below, sequenced in a study of T cells in Graves' hyperthyroidism and ophthalmopathy. RNA transcripts gave rise to amplified TCR beta CDR3 regions. A set of HTBI primers served as the primers for a first-round RT-PCR of the TCR CDR3. TCRdb ran MiXCR on the multiplex PCR reads and lists one entry per CDR3 protein. The sample gives about 640,000 distinct CDR3 sequences, just under 45% of which show up once; roughly 7.2% is in the top ten. The sample comprised peripheral blood or thyroid tissue (not recorded which). The receptors here all came from an adult man with Graves' disease, either hyperthyroidism or ophthalmopathy (not recorded which).

V usage is TRBV7-6 and J usage is TRBJ2-5; perhaps D is TRBD1 or TRBD2 (5 bases each). The CDR3 contains 15 residues. Trimming took off 4 bases at V and 0 bases at J, with 12 bases between the two ends. Germline V gives CDR1 SGHVS, CDR2 FNYEAQ. CDR3 sequence (DNA): TGTGCCAGCAGCTCATCCGGGGCGTACCAAGAGACCCAGTACTTC. As protein: CASSSSGAYQETQYF.

This clonotype came up a few times. The gene calls are TRBV29-1 and TRBJ2-2, with no clear D. Trimming took 8 bases from V and 0 from J, leaving 13 bases between them. Per germline, CDR1 SQVTM and CDR2 ANQGSEA. The CDR3 extends over 14 amino acids. The CDR3 bases are TGCAGCTCACAAGGAAGTCCGAACACCGGGGAGCTGTTTTTT. Amino acids: CSSQGSPNTGELFF.

This clonotype showed up just a few times. The V call is TRBV6-5, the J call TRBJ2-2; D is tentatively TRBD1 or TRBD2 (6 bases each). Germline CDR1 and CDR2: MNHEY and SVGAGI. The ends were cut back, 2 bases at V and 7 bases at J, with 8 bases in the middle. This CDR3 region has 13 residues. The CDR3 protein is CASSYGGHGELFF. The CDR3, as DNA: TGTGCCAGCAGTTACGGGGGGCACGGGGAGCTGTTTTTT.

This chain joins TRBV24-1 and TRBJ1-1; D may be TRBD1 (5 bases). Germline CDR1 and CDR2: KGHDR and SFDVKD. The CDR3 has 15 residues. V was clipped by 11 bases and J by 0 bases, with 18 bases between them. In nucleotides, the CDR3 is TGTGCCAGCAGCCAAAGGACAAGCATGAACACTGAAGCTTTCTTT. This gives the protein CASSQRTSMNTEAFF.

V is TRBV9 and J is TRBJ1-6; the D gene is possibly TRBD1 (5 bases). Germline CDR1 is SGDLS and CDR2 is YYNGEE. The CDR3 spans 16 residues. V lost 3 bases and J lost 6, with 16 bases in between. The CDR3 DNA reads as TGTGCCAGCAGCGCCCCTCATGCGGGGGTTAATTCACCCCTCCACTTT. Protein product: CASSAPHAGVNSPLHF.

This chain uses TRBV7-3 with TRBJ1-1; perhaps TRBD1 as D (5 bases). The CDR3 has 15 amino acids. Trimming cost V 0 bases and J 2 bases, with 10 bases left between them. Germline loops: CDR1 SGHTA, CDR2 FQGTGA. This chain's CDR3 is CASSLTTGPNTEAFF. Written as DNA, the CDR3 is TGTGCCAGCAGCTTAACCACGGGGCCTAACACTGAAGCTTTCTTT.

In its sample, this clonotype was seen many times. The V and J genes are TRBV24-1 and TRBJ2-5; 10 bases match TRBD2. V lost 11 bases, J lost 5 bases, and 7 bases stayed unmatched. Germline V gene sequence: CDR1 KGHDR, CDR2 SFDVKD. This CDR3 comprises 13 residues. CDR3 nucleotides: TGTGCCATTCAGCGGGAGGGACAGGAGACCCAGTACTTC. Its protein is CAIQREGQETQYF.

The V and J genes are TRBV6-1 and TRBJ1-4; TRBD1 might be the D (6 bases). The germline gives CDR1 MNHNS, CDR2 SASEGT. CDR3 length: 16 amino acids. Deletions cut 6 bases from V and 8 bases from J, with 22 bases between. CDR3 bases: TGTGCCAGCAGGGATCCGGGACACGGGACATACGAAAAACTGTTTTTT. Its protein product is CASRDPGHGTYEKLFF.

The chain links TRBV20-1 to TRBJ1-4; 9 nucleotides align to TRBD1. V dropped 1 base and J dropped 7; count of bases not matched to a gene: 7. Germline CDR1 and CDR2: DFQATT and SNEGSKA (reference sequence). The CDR3 is 15 residues long. The chain's CDR3 is CSARGGQGYFEKLFF. Written as DNA, the CDR3 is TGCAGTGCTAGAGGGGGACAGGGCTATTTTGAAAAACTGTTTTTT.

This rearrangement joins TRBV6-6 to TRBJ1-1; 8 nucleotides align to TRBD1. The junction had 5 bases not matched to a gene; V was cut back by 5 bases and J by 3 bases. CDR1 and CDR2 (germline): MNHNY, SVGAGI (reference sequence). The CDR3 is 14 residues long. The CDR3 loop reads CASSEAGQDTEAFF. CDR3 sequence (DNA): TGTGCCAGCAGTGAAGCGGGACAGGACACTGAAGCTTTCTTT.

This clonotype turned up a few times. The chain couples TRBV12-3 or TRBV12-4 to TRBJ2-7, with 9 bases that match TRBD1. This CDR3 has 14 residues. J lost 4 bases, V lost 5 bases, and 6 bases had no gene match. CDR3 coding DNA: TGTGCCAGCAGTCATCTGGGACAGGGTTACGAGCAGTACTTC. Translating it yields CASSHLGQGYEQYF.